This paragraph reports one TCR beta chain. No cognate antigen has been identified for it. No per-base quality is available; no much larger clone lies one base away. Genomic DNA was extracted from sorted cells with the Quick-DNA Microprep Kit. Amplification of TCRbeta DNA was done with the immunoSEQ hsTCRbeta kit, following the protocol from the manufacturer. An Illumina MiSeq instrument was used to sequence the TCRbeta libraries. The published analysis was carried out like this. After out-of-frame sequences were removed, 2 million to 2.5 million distinct TCRbeta sequences remained, averaging around 66,000 per individual. Two values were used to score each individual: the count of 150 to 200 previously reported CMV-associated TCRbeta sequences and the total count of productive distinct TCRbeta sequences. A beta-binomial model was reimplemented in Python, and scikit-learn random forests with default parameters were trained on US cohort data. On the Belgian cohort, classifier performance was reported as the median AUC, along with percentile confidence intervals, across 10,000 bootstrap iterations. TCRdb obtained this table from immuneACCESS and retained in-frame rearrangements with V and J assigned. These tables miss some clones; where compared with another copy, unresolved V genes account for less than half of the shortfall, and the remainder is unexplained. Clone size and the V and J calls come from that table; the DNA yielded D and trimming. Recorded for this sample are some 52,000 clones; roughly four fifths of them occurred a single time. Jointly, the top ten make up approximately 1.5% of the sample.

The sample is drawn from a study of memory CD4+ T cells and cytomegalovirus serostatus (dated by TCRdb to the late 2010s). About the full investigation: A total of around 35 healthy Belgian adults, of whom 9 were CMV seropositive and about 25 were CMV seronegative, were included in the cohort. CD4+ memory TCRbeta repertoires of a Belgian cohort with known cytomegalovirus serostatus were sequenced in order to replicate a published TCR-based CMV serostatus classifier.

Single viable CD3+CD4+CD8-CD45RO+ cells were sorted as memory CD4+ T cells on a FACSAria II. CMV serostatus was determined using a Roche Elecsys assay that detects serum IgG against CMV pp150, pp28, p38 and p52. After thawing, total CD4+ T cells were enriched by positive selection with CD4 magnetic microbeads. Samples originated from another study that specifically interrogated the CD4+ T cell memory repertoire. Peripheral blood mononuclear cells were isolated and cryopreserved according to standard operating procedures, and serum was stored at -80 degrees C. Staining used CD3-PerCP (BW264/56), CD4-APC (RPA-T4), CD45RO-PE (UCHT1) and CD8-Pacific Orange (3B5) antibodies, with Sytox blue excluding non-viable cells. Summary of the overall study and its limitations: Only CD4+CD45RO+ memory cells were sequenced, in contrast to the original study, which included naive and memory CD4+ and CD8+ populations. CMV serostatus prediction reached a median bootstrapped AUC of 0.95 with the original framework and just under 0.92 with a US-trained random forest. The results were interpreted as suggesting that the CMV-associated TCR signature is mostly present in the CD4+ memory repertoire. The original-framework classifier achieved a median bootstrapped AUC of almost 0.97 with a 95% CI of 0.76-1.00 on the Belgian cohort. Of around 160 previously reported CMV-associated TCRbeta sequences, 60 to 85 appeared in the CD4+ memory repertoires, each in one to five individuals.

The junction shows trimming of 0 bases on V and 7 bases on J, and the gene matches do not reach 3 bases of it. From its cysteine to its phenylalanine, the CDR3 spans 14 amino acids. Left in the record is the CDR3 DNA by itself, 42 bases read in frame from the first base. From the germline V gene, CDR1 is LGHNA and CDR2 is YNFKEQ. The TCR was taken from an adult in good health and CMV-seronegative. The specimen was memory CD4+ T cells from blood. The chain joins TRBV4-2 to TRBJ2-1, with TRBD1 identical over 7 junction bases. The bases read TGTGCCAGCAGCCAAGACCGACAGGGTAATGAGCAGTTCTTC. Protein translation: CASSQDRQGNEQFF.